The subject of this entry is one T cell receptor beta chain. No antigen is known for it. The sample originates from a study of T cells in Graves' hyperthyroidism and ophthalmopathy. Deletions cut 5 bases from V and 8 bases from J, with 15 bases between. CDR1 is SNHLY and CDR2 is FYNNEI in the germline V gene. The length of the CDR3 is 14 residues. Study results and caveats: Ophthalmopathy was model-predicted a median around 6.7 months pre-onset. In blood, most of the thyroid clonotypes expanded above 0.001 were also present.

TCR beta CDR3 regions were amplified from RNA. The study used the HTBI primer set for a first-round RT-PCR of the TCR CDR3. TCRdb re-called the multiplex PCR reads with MiXCR, one entry per CDR3 protein. This sample has roughly 580,000 distinct CDR3 sequences; approximately 44% occur once, and the top ten carry about 7.9%. This TCR came from a woman aged 18-29 years with Graves' hyperthyroidism. The sequencing sample was made of peripheral blood or thyroid tissue (not recorded which). The chain recombines TRBV2 with TRBJ1-4; D perhaps matches TRBD1 (6 bases). DNA of the CDR3: TGTGCCAGCAGTTTTTCCTCAGGGGTGGAAAAACTGTTTTTT. Protein sequence: CASSFSSGVEKLFF. Complete variable domain (other parts from reference TRBV2 and TRBJ1-4): EPEVTQTPSHQVTQMGQEVILRCVPISNHLYFYWYRQILGQKVEFLVSFYNNEISEKSEIFDDQFSVERPDGSNFTLKIRSTKLEDSAMYFCASSFSSGVEKLFFGSGTQLSVL.